Detailed here is one TCR beta chain. Germline V lookup: CDR1 MNHEY, CDR2 SVGEGT. J lost 6 bases, V lost 4 bases, and 10 bases had no gene match. The CDR3 runs 16 residues. With a J-beta primer mix and a sample-barcoded 5' primer, a second PCR ran 7 to 11 cycles. One entry per CDR3 protein results from TCRdb running MiXCR on the 5' RACE reads. Found here are about 1.8 million distinct CDR3 sequences, roughly 50% of them singletons; the top ten hold 2.1%. The data are from a study of blood T cells in healthy people across ages. The chain links TRBV6-2 or TRBV6-3 to TRBJ2-2, with TRBD1 matching 8 bases. Sequencing was done on a sample of blood. This TCR was sampled from a woman in her forties in good health. CDR3: CASSLAGGVRAGELFF. For the CDR3, the DNA is TGTGCCAGCAGTTTGGCAGGGGGCGTACGGGCCGGGGAGCTGTTTTTT.